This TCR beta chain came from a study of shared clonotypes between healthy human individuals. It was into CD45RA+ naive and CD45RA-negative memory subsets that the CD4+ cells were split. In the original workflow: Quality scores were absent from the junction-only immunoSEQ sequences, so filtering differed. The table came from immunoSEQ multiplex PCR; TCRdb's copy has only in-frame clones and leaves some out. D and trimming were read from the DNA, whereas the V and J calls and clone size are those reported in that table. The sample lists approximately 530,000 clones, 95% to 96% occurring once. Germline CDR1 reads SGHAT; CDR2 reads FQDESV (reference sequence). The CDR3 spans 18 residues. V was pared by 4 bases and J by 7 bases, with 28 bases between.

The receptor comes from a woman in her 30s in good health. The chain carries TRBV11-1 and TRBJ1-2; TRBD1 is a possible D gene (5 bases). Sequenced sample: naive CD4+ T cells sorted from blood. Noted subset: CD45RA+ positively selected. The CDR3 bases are TGTGCCAGCAGCTCTAACCTCGGGACTGGCCCCCCGGGGGGTGGCTACACCTTC. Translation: CASSSNLGTGPPGGGYTF. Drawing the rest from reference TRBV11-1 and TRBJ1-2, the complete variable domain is EAEVAQSPRYKITEKSQAVAFWCDPISGHATLYWYRQILGQGPELLVQFQDESVVDDSQLPKDRFSAERLKGVDSTLKIQPAELGDSAMYLCASSSNLGTGPPGGGYTFGSGTRLTVV.